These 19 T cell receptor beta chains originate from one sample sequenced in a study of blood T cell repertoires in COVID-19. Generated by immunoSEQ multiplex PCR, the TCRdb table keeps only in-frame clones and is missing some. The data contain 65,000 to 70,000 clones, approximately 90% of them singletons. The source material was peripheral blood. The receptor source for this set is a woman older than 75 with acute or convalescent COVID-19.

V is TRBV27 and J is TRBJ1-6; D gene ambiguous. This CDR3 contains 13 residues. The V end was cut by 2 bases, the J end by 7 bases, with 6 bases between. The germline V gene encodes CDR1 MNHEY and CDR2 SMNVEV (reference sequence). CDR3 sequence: CASSLQKNSPLHF. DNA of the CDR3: TGTGCCAGCAGTTTACAGAAGAATTCACCCCTCCACTTT.

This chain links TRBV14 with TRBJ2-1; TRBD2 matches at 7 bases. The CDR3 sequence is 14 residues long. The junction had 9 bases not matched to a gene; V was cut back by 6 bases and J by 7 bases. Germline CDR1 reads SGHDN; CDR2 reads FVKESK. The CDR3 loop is CASRRSGTTNEQFF. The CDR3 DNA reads TGTGCCAGCAGACGCTCCGGGACTACAAATGAGCAGTTCTTC.

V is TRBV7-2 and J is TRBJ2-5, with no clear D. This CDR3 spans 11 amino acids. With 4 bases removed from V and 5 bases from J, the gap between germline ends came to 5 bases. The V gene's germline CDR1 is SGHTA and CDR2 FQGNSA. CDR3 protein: CASSSEETQYF. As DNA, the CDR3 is TGTGCCAGCAGCTCGGAGGAGACCCAGTACTTC.

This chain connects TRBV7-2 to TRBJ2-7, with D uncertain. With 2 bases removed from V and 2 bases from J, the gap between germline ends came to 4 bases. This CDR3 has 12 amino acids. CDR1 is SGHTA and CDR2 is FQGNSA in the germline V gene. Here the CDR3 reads CASSLQAYEQYF. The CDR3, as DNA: TGTGCCAGCAGCTTACAGGCCTACGAGCAGTACTTC.

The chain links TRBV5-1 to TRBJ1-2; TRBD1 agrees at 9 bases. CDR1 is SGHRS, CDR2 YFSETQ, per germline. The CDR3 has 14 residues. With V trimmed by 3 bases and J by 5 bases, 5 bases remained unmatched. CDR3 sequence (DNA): TGCGCCAGCAGCTCTGAGGACAGGGGATATGGCTACACCTTC. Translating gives CASSSEDRGYGYTF.

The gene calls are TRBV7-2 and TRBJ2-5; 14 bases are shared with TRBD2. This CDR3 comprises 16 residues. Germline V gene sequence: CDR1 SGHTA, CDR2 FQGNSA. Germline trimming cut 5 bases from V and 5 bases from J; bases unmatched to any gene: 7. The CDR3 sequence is CASSDRLAGGVETQYF. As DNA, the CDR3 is TGTGCCAGCAGCGACCGACTAGCGGGGGGGGTGGAGACCCAGTACTTC.

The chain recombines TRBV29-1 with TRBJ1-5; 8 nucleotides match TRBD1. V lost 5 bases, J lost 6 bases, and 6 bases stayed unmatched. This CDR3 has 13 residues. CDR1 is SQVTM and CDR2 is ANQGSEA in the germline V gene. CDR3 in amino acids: CSVLGQGGQPQHF. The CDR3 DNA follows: TGCAGCGTTCTAGGACAGGGCGGTCAGCCCCAGCATTTT.

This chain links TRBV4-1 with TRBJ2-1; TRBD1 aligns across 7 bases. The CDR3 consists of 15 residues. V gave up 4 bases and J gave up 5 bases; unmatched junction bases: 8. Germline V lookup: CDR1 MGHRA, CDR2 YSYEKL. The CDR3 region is CASSREGQSNNEQFF. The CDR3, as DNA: TGCGCCAGCAGCCGAGAGGGACAGTCGAACAATGAGCAGTTCTTC.

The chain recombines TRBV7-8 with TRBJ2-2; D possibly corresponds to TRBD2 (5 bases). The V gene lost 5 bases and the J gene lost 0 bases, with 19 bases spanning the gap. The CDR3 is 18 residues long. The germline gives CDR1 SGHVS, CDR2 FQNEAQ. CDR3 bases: TGTGCCAGCAGCATCGAGGGAAGGACGGGCCCGAACACCGGGGAGCTGTTTTTT. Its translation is CASSIEGRTGPNTGELFF.

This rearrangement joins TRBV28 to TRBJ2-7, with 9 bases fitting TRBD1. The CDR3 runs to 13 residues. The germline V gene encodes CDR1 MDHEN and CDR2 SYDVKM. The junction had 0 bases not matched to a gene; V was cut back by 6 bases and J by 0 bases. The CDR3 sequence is CASRTGGSYEQYF. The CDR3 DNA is TGTGCCAGCAGGACAGGGGGCTCCTACGAGCAGTACTTC.

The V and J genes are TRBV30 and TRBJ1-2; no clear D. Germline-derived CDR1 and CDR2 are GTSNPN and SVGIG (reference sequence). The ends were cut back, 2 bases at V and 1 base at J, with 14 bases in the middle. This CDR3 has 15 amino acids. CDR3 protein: CAWSFRREFNYGYTF. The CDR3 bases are TGTGCCTGGAGTTTCAGGCGAGAATTTAACTATGGCTACACCTTC.

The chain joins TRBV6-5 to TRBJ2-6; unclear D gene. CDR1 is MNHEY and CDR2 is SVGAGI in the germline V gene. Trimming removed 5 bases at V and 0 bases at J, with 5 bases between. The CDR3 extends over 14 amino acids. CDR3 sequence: CASSHSSGANVLTF. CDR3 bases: TGTGCCAGCAGTCACAGCTCTGGGGCCAACGTCCTGACTTTC.

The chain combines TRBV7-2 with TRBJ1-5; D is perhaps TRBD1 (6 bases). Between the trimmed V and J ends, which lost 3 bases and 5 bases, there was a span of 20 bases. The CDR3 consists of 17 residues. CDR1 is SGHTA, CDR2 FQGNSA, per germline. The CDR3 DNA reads TGTGCCAGCAGCTTGGGGGGGTCACAGGGATTTGATCAGCCCCAGCATTTT. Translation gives CASSLGGSQGFDQPQHF.

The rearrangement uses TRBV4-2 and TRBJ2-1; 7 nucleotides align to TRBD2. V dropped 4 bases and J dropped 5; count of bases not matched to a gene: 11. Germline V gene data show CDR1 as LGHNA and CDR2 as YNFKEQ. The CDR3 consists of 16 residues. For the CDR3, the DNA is TGTGCCAGCAGCCTCCTGGGGGAGGGAGTCCACAATGAGCAGTTCTTC. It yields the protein CASSLLGEGVHNEQFF.

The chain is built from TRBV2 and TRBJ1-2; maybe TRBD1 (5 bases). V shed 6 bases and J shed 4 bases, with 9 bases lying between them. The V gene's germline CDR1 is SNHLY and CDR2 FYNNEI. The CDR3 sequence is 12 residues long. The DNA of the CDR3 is TGTGCCAGCAGCGGGACTGGCTATGGCTACACCTTC. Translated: CASSGTGYGYTF.

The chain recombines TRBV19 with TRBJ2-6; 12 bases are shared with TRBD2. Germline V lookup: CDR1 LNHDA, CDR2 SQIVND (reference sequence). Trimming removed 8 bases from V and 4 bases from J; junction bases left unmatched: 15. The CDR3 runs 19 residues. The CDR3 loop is CASRLAGDSRAAGANVLTF. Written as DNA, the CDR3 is TGTGCCAGTCGACTAGCGGGAGATAGTCGTGCAGCCGGGGCCAACGTCCTGACTTTC.

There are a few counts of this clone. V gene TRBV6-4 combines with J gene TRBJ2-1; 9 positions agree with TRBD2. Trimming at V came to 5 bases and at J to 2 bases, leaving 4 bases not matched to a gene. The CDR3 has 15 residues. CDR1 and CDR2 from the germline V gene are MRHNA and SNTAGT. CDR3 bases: TGTGCCAGCAGTCGACTAGCGGAGCCCTACAATGAGCAGTTCTTC. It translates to CASSRLAEPYNEQFF.

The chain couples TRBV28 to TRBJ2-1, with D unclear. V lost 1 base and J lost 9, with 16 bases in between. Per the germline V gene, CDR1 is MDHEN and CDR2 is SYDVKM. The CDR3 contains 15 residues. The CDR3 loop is CASSLFLGLGSEQFF. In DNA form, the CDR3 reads TGTGCCAGCAGTTTATTTCTCGGGTTGGGTAGTGAGCAGTTCTTC.

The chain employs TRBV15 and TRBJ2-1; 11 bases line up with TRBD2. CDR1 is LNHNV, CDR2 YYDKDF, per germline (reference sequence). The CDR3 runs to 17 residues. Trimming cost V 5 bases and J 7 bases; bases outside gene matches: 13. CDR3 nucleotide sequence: TGTGCCACCAGCTCACCCTTGGGGGCTAGCGGGAGGAATGAGCAGTTCTTC. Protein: CATSSPLGASGRNEQFF.